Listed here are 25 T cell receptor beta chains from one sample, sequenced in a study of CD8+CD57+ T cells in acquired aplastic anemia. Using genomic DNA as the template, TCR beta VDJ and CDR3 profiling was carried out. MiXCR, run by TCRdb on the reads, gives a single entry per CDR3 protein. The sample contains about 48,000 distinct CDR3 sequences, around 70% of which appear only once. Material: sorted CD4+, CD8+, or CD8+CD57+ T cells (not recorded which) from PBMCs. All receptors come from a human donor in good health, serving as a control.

CDR3 amino acids: CASSSTRTQETQYF. CDR3 in DNA: TGTGCCAGCAGCTCGACAAGGACGCAAGAGACCCAGTACTTC. The V gene is TRBV7-6, the J gene TRBJ2-5; D not resolved. Germline assignment: CDR1 SGHVS and CDR2 FNYEAQ. Deletions cut 4 bases from V and 2 bases from J, with 11 bases between. This CDR3 spans 14 amino acids. Combining the CDR3 with reference TRBV7-6 and TRBJ2-5 gives the whole variable domain GAGVSQSPRYKVTKRGQDVALRCDPISGHVSLYWYRQALGQGPEFLTYFNYEAQQDKSGLPNDRFSAERPEGSISTLTIQRTEQRDSAMYRCASSSTRTQETQYFGPGTRLLVL.

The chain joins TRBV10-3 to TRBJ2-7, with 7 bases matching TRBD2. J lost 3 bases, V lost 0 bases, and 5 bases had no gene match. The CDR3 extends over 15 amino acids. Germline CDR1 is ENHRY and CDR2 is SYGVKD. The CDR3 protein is CAISESSGRDYEQYF. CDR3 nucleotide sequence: TGTGCCATCAGTGAGTCTAGCGGGCGAGACTACGAGCAGTACTTC.

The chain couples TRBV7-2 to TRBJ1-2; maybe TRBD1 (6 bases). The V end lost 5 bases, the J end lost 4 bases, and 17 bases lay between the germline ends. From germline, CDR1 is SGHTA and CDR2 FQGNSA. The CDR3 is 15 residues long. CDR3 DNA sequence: TGTGCCAGCAGCAATAGGGGGGGACCGACCTATGGCTACACCTTC. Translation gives CASSNRGGPTYGYTF.

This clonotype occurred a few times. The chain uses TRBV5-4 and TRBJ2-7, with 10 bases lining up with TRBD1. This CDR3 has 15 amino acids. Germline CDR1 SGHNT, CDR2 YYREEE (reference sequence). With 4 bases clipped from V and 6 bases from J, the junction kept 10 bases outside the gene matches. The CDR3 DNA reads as TGTGCCAGCAGCCTGTCGGGAGGACAGGGGGTCGAGCAGTACTTC. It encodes CASSLSGGQGVEQYF.

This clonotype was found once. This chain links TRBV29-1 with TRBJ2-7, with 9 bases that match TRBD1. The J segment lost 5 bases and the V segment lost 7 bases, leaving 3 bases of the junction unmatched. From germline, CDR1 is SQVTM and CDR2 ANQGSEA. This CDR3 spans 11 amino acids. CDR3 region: CSGGQGHEQYF. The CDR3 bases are TGCAGCGGGGGACAGGGCCACGAGCAGTACTTC.

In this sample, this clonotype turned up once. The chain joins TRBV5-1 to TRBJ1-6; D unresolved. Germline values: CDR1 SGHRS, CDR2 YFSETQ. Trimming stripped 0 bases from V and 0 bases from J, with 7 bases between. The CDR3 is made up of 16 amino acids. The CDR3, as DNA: TGCGCCAGCAGCTTGGCCTTGAGCTCCTATAATTCACCCCTCCACTTT. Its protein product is CASSLALSSYNSPLHF.

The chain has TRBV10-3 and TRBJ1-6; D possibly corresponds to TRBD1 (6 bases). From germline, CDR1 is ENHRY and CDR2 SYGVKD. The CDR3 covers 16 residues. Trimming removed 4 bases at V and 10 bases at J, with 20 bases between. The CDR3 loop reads CAISGGGSGIESPLHF. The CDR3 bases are TGTGCCATCAGTGGAGGGGGGAGCGGGATTGAATCACCCCTCCACTTT.

CDR3 loop: CASSGRVNTEAFF. The CDR3 nucleotides are TGCGCCAGCAGTGGCAGGGTGAACACTGAAGCTTTCTTT. The chain uses TRBV10-2 and TRBJ1-1, with D perhaps TRBD1 (5 bases). V lost 4 bases and J 0 bases, leaving 6 bases between the germline ends. Germline V gene data show CDR1 as WSHSY and CDR2 as SAAADI. This CDR3 comprises 13 residues.

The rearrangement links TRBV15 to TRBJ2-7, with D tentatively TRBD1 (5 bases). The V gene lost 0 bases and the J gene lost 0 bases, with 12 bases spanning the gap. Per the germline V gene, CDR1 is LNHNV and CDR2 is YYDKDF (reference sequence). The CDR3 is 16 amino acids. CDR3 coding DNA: TGTGCCACCAGCAGAGAAAAGCAGGGTAGCTCCTACGAGCAGTACTTC. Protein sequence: CATSREKQGSSYEQYF.

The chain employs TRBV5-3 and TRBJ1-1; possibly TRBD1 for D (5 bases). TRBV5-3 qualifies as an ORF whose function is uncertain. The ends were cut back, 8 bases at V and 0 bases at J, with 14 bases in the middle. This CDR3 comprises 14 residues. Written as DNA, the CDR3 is TGTGCCAGCAGCGGGGGGACGCTGAACACTGAAGCTTTCTTT. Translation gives CASSGGTLNTEAFF.

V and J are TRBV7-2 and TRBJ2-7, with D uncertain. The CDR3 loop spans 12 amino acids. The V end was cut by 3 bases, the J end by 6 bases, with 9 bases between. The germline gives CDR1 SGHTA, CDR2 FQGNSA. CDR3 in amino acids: CASSLVVGEQYF. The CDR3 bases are TGTGCCAGCAGCTTGGTGGTTGGCGAGCAGTACTTC.

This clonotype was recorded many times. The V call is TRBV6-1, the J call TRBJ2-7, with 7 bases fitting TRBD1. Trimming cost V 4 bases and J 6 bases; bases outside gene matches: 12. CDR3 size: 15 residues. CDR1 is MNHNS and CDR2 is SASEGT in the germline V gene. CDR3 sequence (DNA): TGTGCCAGCAGTGCAGGACCTGACAGGGTCGGCGAGCAGTACTTC. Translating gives CASSAGPDRVGEQYF.

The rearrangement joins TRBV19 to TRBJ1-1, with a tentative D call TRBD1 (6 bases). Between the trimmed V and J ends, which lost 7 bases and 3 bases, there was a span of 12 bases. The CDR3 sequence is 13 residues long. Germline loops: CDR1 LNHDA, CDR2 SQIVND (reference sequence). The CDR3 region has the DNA TGTGCCAGTACCACACAGGGTCACACTGAAGCTTTCTTT. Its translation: CASTTQGHTEAFF.

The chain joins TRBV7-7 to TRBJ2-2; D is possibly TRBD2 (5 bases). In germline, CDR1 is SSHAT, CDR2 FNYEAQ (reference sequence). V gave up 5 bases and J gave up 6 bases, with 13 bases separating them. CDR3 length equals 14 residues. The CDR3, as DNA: TGTGCCAGCAGCCCTGAGGGTTTGCCCGGGGAGCTGTTTTTT. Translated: CASSPEGLPGELFF.

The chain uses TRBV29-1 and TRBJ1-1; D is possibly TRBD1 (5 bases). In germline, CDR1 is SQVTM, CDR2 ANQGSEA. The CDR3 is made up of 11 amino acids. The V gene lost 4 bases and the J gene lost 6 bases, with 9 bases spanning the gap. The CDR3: CSVGGTPEAFF. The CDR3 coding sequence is TGCAGCGTTGGGGGCACCCCTGAAGCTTTCTTT.

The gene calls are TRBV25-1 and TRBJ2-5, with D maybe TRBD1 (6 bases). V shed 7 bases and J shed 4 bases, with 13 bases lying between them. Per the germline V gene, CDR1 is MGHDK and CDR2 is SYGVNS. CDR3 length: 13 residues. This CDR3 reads CASTTGKGETQYF. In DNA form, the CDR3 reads TGTGCCAGCACTACAGGGAAAGGAGAGACCCAGTACTTC.

CDR3 nucleotide sequence: TGTGCCAGCAGCTTAGCAGCGTATGAAGCTTTCTTT. As protein: CASSLAAYEAFF. V usage is TRBV7-9 and J usage is TRBJ1-1; D not certain. V was clipped by 0 bases and J by 7 bases, with 6 bases between them. Germline V gene lookup returns CDR1 SEHNR and CDR2 FQNEAQ (reference sequence). The CDR3 is made up of 12 amino acids.

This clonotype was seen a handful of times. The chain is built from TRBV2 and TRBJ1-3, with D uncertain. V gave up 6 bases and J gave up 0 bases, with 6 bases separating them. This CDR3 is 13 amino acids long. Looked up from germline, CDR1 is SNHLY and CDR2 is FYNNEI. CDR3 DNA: TGTGCCAGCAGGGCCCTCTCTGGAAACACCATATATTTT. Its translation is CASRALSGNTIYF.

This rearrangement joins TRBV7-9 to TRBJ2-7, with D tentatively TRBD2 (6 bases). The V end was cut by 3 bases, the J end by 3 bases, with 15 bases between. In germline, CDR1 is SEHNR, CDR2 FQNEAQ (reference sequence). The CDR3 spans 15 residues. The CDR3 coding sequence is TGTGCCAGCAGCTTGTGGGGGGAGTCTTTCTACGAGCAGTACGTC. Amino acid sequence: CASSLWGESFYEQYV.

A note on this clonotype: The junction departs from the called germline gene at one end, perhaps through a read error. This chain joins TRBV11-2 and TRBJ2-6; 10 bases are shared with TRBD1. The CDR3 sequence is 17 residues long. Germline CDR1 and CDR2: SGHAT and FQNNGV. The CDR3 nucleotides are TGTGCCAGCAGGACAGGGGGCCTACCCTCTGGGGCCGACGTCCTGACTTTC. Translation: CASRTGGLPSGADVLTF.

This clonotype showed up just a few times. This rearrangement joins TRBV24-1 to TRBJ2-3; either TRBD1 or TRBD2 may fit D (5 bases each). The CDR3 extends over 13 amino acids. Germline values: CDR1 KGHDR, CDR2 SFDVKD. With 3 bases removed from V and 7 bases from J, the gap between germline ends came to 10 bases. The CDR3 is CATSDMGTNTQYF. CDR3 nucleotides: TGTGCCACCAGTGATATGGGGACGAATACGCAGTATTTT.

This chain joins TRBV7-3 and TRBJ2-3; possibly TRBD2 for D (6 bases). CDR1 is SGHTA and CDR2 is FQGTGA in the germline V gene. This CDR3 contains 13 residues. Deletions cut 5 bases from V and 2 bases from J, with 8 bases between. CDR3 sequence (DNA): TGTGCCAGCAGCACGGGGGACACAGATACGCAGTATTTT. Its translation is CASSTGDTDTQYF.

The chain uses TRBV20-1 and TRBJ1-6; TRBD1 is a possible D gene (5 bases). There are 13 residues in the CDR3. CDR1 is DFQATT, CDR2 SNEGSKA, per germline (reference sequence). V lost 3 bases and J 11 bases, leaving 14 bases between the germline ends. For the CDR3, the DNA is TGCAGTGCTAGTTTGGGACTTGGTACACCCCTCCACTTT. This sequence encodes CSASLGLGTPLHF.

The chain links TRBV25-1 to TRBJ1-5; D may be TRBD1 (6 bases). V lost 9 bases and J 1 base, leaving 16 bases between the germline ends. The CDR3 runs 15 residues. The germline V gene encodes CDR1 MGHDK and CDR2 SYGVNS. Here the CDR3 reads CASSQGGTSNQPQHF. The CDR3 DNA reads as TGTGCCAGTAGTCAAGGGGGAACGAGCAATCAGCCCCAGCATTTT.

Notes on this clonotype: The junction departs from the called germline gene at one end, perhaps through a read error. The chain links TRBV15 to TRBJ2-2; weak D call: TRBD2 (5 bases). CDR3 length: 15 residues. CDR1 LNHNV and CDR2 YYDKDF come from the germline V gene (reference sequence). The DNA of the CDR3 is TGTGCCACCAGCAGAGTACTAGGGAACACCAGGGAGCTGTTTTTT. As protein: CATSRVLGNTRELFF.